A single T cell receptor beta chain is shown here with its context. These data originate in a study of T cells in Graves' hyperthyroidism and ophthalmopathy. TCR beta CDR3 regions were amplified from RNA transcripts. With the HTBI primer set, the TCR CDR3 went through a first round of RT-PCR. TCRdb reprocessed the multiplex PCR reads with MiXCR, giving one entry per CDR3 protein. This table holds 530,000 or so distinct CDR3 sequences, about 43% found once. Pregnant or lactating patients were excluded, as were those with uncontrolled infection or other autoimmune disease. The CDR3 has 16 residues. Germline V gene lookup returns CDR1 SGHRS and CDR2 YFSETQ. V lost 0 bases and J 0 bases, leaving 10 bases between the germline ends.

This receptor was identified in a woman aged 18 to 35 with Graves' hyperthyroidism. Sequencing used peripheral blood or thyroid tissue (not recorded which). The J gene is TRBJ1-3, the V gene TRBV5-1, with D tentatively TRBD1 (5 bases). As DNA, the CDR3 is TGCGCCAGCAGCTTGGACGGGGGTCGCTCTGGAAACACCATATATTTT. Its protein product is CASSLDGGRSGNTIYF.